The sequence of this TCR beta chain was determined in a study of breast tumors, draining lymph nodes, adjacent tissues (dated by TCRdb to 2016 to 2018). At the level of the whole study: TCR beta repertoires were compared across tumor, adjacent nontumor tissue and axillary lymph nodes obtained from breast cancer patients. In human breast cancer, the study set out to assess how tumor, surrounding tissue and draining lymph node repertoires relate to one another and whether T cells might be exchanged between them.

The axillary draining lymph nodes of breast cancer patients were the source of the lymph node samples. This clonotype was counted only a few times. Its target antigen remains unknown. No clone much larger than this one lies a single base away; base qualities are absent. Results and caveats for the whole study, not just this receptor: The similarity between tumor and nontumor tissue repertoires was significantly greater in luminal-like breast cancer than in basal-like breast cancer. Tumor T-cell repertoires showed less diversity than lymph node repertoires and more diversity than nontumor tissue repertoires, and tumor T-cell repertoires showed preferential V and J gene usage. The data were considered consistent with the idea that most tumor T cells come from the lymph node and then expand in tumor tissue. The study presented the conclusion that tumor T cells originate in lymph nodes as consistent with a hypothesis, not as something directly demonstrated.

TCRdb lists the instrument as Illumina HiSeq 2000. Multiplex PCR amplification was used to build the TCR beta chain libraries. High-throughput sequencing was used to analyze the amplified TCR beta chain products. TCRdb ran its own pipeline on the public reads, namely fastp trimming at Q25 and MiXCR clone calling, and kept in-frame beta chains. Rows merge per CDR3 protein into single entries with the most common DNA and genes. For this sample the table gives some 150,000 distinct CDR3 sequences, of which around 24% were detected only once. Just over 2.5% of the sample is in the top ten clones. Germline trimming: 0 bases from V, 6 bases from J; junction bases outside gene matches: 9. Per the germline V gene (reference sequence), GTSNPN is the CDR1 and SVGIG is the CDR2. The CDR3 runs 15 amino acids, cysteine and phenylalanine included. The only DNA kept is the CDR3, 45 bases in frame from the first base.

The sequencing sample was made of axillary lymph node tissue. This sequence originates from a female donor with breast cancer. Some clones in this sample may be carry-over from other donors' samples. The V gene is TRBV30 and the J gene is TRBJ2-7; 9 bases in the middle match TRBD2. The CDR3 region: CAWSVVWREGSEQYF. The bases are TGTGCCTGGAGTGTGGTCTGGCGGGAGGGATCCGAGCAGTACTTC.